These 26 T cell receptor beta chains came from one sample sequenced in a study of human T cells and chemical hapten exposure. Using its own MiXCR run on the RACE reads, TCRdb lists one record per CDR3 protein. The sample holds 360,000 or so distinct CDR3 sequences, under 6.5% seen once. Time point: patch test 2, 6 weeks after DPC sensitization. This sample's treatment: therapeutic diphenylcyclopropenone sensitization with weekly scalp DPC. The source material was whole blood, sampled in connection with sensitization to the hapten diphenylcyclopropenone (DPC). The receptors originated from a woman under 30 with alopecia areata. Some clones in this sample may be carry-over from other donors' samples.

This clonotype was seen a few times. The chain combines TRBV4-3 with TRBJ2-2, with D tentatively TRBD1 or TRBD2 (5 bases each). Germline assignment: CDR1 LGHNA and CDR2 YSLEER. CDR3 length: 18 amino acids. Trimming took 2 bases from V and 4 from J, leaving 20 bases between them. CDR3 DNA: TGCGCCAGCAGCCAACAGAGGGGACCGAACCAGGGCACCGGGGAGCTGTTTTTT. Its translation is CASSQQRGPNQGTGELFF.

V gene TRBV6-2 or TRBV6-3 combines with J gene TRBJ2-7; no firm D call. From germline, CDR1 is MNHEY and CDR2 SVGEGT. V was shortened by 4 bases and J by 0 bases, with 13 bases between the two germline ends. This CDR3 contains 15 residues. The CDR3 is CASSFTATSSYEQYF. CDR3 nucleotides: TGTGCCAGCAGTTTCACAGCCACCAGCTCCTACGAGCAGTACTTC.

This rearrangement joins TRBV10-3 to TRBJ1-1; no definite D call. Germline CDR1 and CDR2: ENHRY and SYGVKD. The CDR3 has 14 amino acids. V lost 4 bases and J lost 3, with 12 bases in between. CDR3 in DNA: TGTGCCATCAGTGTACGGGCACTTGACACTGAAGCTTTCTTT. Its protein product is CAISVRALDTEAFF.

The V call is TRBV25-1, the J call TRBJ2-5, with no clear D. Trimming pared 0 bases from V and 1 base from J, leaving 6 bases between. The germline CDR1 and CDR2 sequences are MGHDK and SYGVNS. This CDR3 has 14 residues. The CDR3 loop is CASSEYAFQETQYF. The CDR3 DNA follows: TGTGCCAGCAGTGAATACGCGTTCCAAGAGACCCAGTACTTC.

The chain carries TRBV9 and TRBJ2-5; D unresolved. Germline CDR1 is SGDLS and CDR2 is YYNGEE. The germline V and J ends were trimmed by 4 bases and 4 bases, with 17 bases remaining between them. This CDR3 has 15 amino acids. The CDR3 region is CASSSLPTARETQYF. CDR3 DNA sequence: TGTGCCAGCAGCTCGCTCCCCACGGCCCGAGAGACCCAGTACTTC.

This clonotype was counted many times. Written as DNA, the CDR3 is TGCAGTGCTTCCTCCGGAATGCCGGGGGGAGATGAAAAACTGTTTTTT. It is translated as CSASSGMPGGDEKLFF. This chain connects TRBV20-1 to TRBJ1-4, with D maybe TRBD1 (5 bases). This CDR3 spans 16 amino acids. Germline CDR1 is DFQATT and CDR2 is SNEGSKA (reference sequence). Trimming stripped 5 bases from V and 6 bases from J, with 22 bases between.

The gene calls are TRBV5-5 and TRBJ1-5; maybe TRBD1 (6 bases). With 6 bases removed from V and 4 bases from J, the gap between germline ends came to 14 bases. The CDR3 length is 14 residues. The germline V gene encodes CDR1 SGHKS and CDR2 YYEKEE (reference sequence). The CDR3 is CASTIPGQNQPQHF. CDR3 DNA sequence: TGTGCCAGCACCATACCGGGACAAAATCAGCCCCAGCATTTT. Full variable domain (rest looked up from reference TRBV5-5 and TRBJ1-5): DAGVTQSPTHLIKTRGQQVTLRCSPISGHKSVSWYQQVLGQGPQFIFQYYEKEERGRGNFPDRFSARQFPNYSSELNVNALLLGDSALYLCASTIPGQNQPQHFGDGTRLSIL.

This clonotype was counted many times. This rearrangement joins TRBV11-2 to TRBJ2-3, with D perhaps assigned TRBD1 or TRBD2 (6 bases each). Between the trimmed V and J ends, which lost 1 base and 7 bases, there was a span of 9 bases. CDR1 and CDR2 (germline): SGHAT, FQNNGV. CDR3 length: 13 residues. CDR3 DNA sequence: TGTGCCAGCAGCTTAGGGGGGGCAAATACGCAGTATTTT. Translating it yields CASSLGGANTQYF.

This clonotype was picked up many times. The rearrangement uses TRBV27 and TRBJ1-5; D is perhaps TRBD1 (6 bases). Germline V gene lookup returns CDR1 MNHEY and CDR2 SMNVEV (reference sequence). Trimming took 6 bases from V and 5 from J, leaving 14 bases between them. The CDR3 spans 14 residues. This CDR3 is CASSTTGNHQPQHF. DNA of the CDR3: TGTGCCAGCAGCACTACAGGGAATCATCAGCCCCAGCATTTT.

This clonotype occurred once. This CDR3 is CASSIGSAAGRTYGYTF. CDR3 coding DNA: TGTGCCAGTAGTATTGGTTCGGCAGCTGGTCGAACTTATGGCTACACCTTC. V usage is TRBV19 and J usage is TRBJ1-2; D not resolved. The germline V gene encodes CDR1 LNHDA and CDR2 SQIVND (reference sequence). Trimming took 3 bases from V and 5 from J, leaving 22 bases between them. CDR3 length equals 17 residues.

The chain has TRBV7-9 and TRBJ2-3; 7 nucleotides match TRBD2. Germline V gene lookup returns CDR1 SEHNR and CDR2 FQNEAQ (reference sequence). V shed 4 bases and J 2 bases; nucleotides not matched to a gene: 9. The CDR3 has 16 amino acids. CDR3 sequence reads: CASSSLLASVTDTQYF. The CDR3 DNA reads TGTGCCAGCAGCTCGTTACTAGCGTCAGTCACAGATACGCAGTATTTT. The entire variable domain, with the rest obtained from reference TRBV7-9 and TRBJ2-3, is as follows: DTGVSQNPRHKITKRGQNVTFRCDPISEHNRLYWYRQTLGQGPEFLTYFQNEAQLEKSRLLSDRFSAERPKGSFSTLEIQRTEQGDSAMYLCASSSLLASVTDTQYFGPGTRLTVL.

The sample holds a few counts of this clonotype. The chain has TRBV5-4 and TRBJ2-5; no firm D call. V shed 0 bases and J shed 3 bases, with 15 bases lying between them. The CDR3 spans 16 residues. In germline, CDR1 is SGHNT, CDR2 YYREEE (reference sequence). CDR3 region: CASSLDQVVAKETQYF. In DNA form, the CDR3 reads TGTGCCAGCAGCTTGGACCAGGTCGTGGCGAAAGAGACCCAGTACTTC.

This clonotype was counted at least ten times. The chain recombines TRBV6-5 with TRBJ1-1, with D maybe TRBD1 (5 bases). The CDR3 loop spans 16 amino acids. V was pared by 0 bases and J by 1 base, with 12 bases between. The germline CDR1 and CDR2 sequences are MNHEY and SVGAGI. The CDR3 nucleotides are TGTGCCAGCAGTTACTCCTGGGGCCTCAAGAACACTGAAGCTTTCTTT. Translating gives CASSYSWGLKNTEAFF.

This clonotype was counted a few times. This chain uses TRBV6-5 with TRBJ2-3; 10 positions agree with TRBD2. Germline assignment: CDR1 MNHEY and CDR2 SVGAGI. This CDR3 spans 15 amino acids. V was pared by 5 bases and J by 4 bases, with 6 bases of the junction left unmatched. The CDR3 here is CASSRGLAGADTQYF. CDR3 bases: TGTGCCAGCAGTCGAGGCCTAGCGGGGGCAGATACGCAGTATTTT.

This clonotype was found many times. The CDR3 DNA reads TGTGCCAGCAGCTTAGAGCGGGAAAATTCACCCCTCCACTTT. It translates to CASSLERENSPLHF. This chain links TRBV7-2 with TRBJ1-6, with D hard to call. Trimming stripped 1 base from V and 7 bases from J, with 8 bases between. The CDR3 runs 14 residues. The V gene's germline CDR1 is SGHTA and CDR2 FQGNSA.

This clonotype was observed at least ten times. The V gene is TRBV4-2, the J gene TRBJ1-4, with TRBD1 as a possible D gene (5 bases). Trimming removed 2 bases from V and 3 bases from J, with 13 bases in between. This CDR3 has 16 residues. Germline V gene lookup returns CDR1 LGHNA and CDR2 YNFKEQ. The CDR3 loop is CASSQRGEGPNEKLFF. CDR3 coding DNA: TGTGCCAGCAGCCAAAGGGGAGAGGGGCCTAATGAAAAACTGTTTTTT.

This clonotype was seen ten or more times. The chain uses TRBV10-2 and TRBJ1-1; D unresolved. Trimming removed 3 bases at V and 0 bases at J, with 5 bases between. There are 13 residues in the CDR3. Germline values: CDR1 WSHSY, CDR2 SAAADI. The CDR3 DNA follows: TGCGCCAGCAGTGACGGTTTGAACACTGAAGCTTTCTTT. Translation: CASSDGLNTEAFF.

This clonotype was picked up many times. This rearrangement joins TRBV4-3 to TRBJ2-5; 11 bases are shared with TRBD2. The CDR3 runs to 16 residues. Per germline, CDR1 LGHNA and CDR2 YSLEER. J gave up 1 base and V 0 bases, and 1 base lay outside the gene matches. The CDR3: CASSQETSGVQETQYF. The CDR3 nucleotides are TGCGCCAGCAGCCAAGAGACTAGCGGGGTCCAAGAGACCCAGTACTTC.

This clonotype was observed a handful of times. The chain recombines TRBV12-3 or TRBV12-4 with TRBJ2-2; 9 positions agree with TRBD1. V shed 5 bases, J shed 6 bases, and the junction held 7 bases outside the gene matches. The CDR3 has 15 residues. CDR3 nucleotide sequence: TGTGCCAGCAGTCCTGGGACAGGGCAGGCCGGGGAGCTGTTTTTT. As protein: CASSPGTGQAGELFF.

This clonotype was picked up many times. V usage is TRBV27 and J usage is TRBJ1-1, with a tentative D call TRBD1 (5 bases). V was shortened by 7 bases and J by 0 bases, with 12 bases between the two germline ends. Germline CDR1 MNHEY, CDR2 SMNVEV (reference sequence). This CDR3 region has 14 residues. The CDR3 DNA sequence: TGTGCCAGCACCGGGGGGGGTATGAACACTGAAGCTTTCTTT. It specifies CASTGGGMNTEAFF.

This clonotype was picked up a small number of times. The V call is TRBV12-3 or TRBV12-4, the J call TRBJ2-5; TRBD1 aligns across 7 bases. CDR3 length: 15 residues. Losses at the gene ends were 5 bases for V and 2 bases for J; bases not matched to a gene: 8. CDR3 loop: CASSQGQYIQETQYF. In DNA, the CDR3 is TGTGCCAGCAGTCAGGGACAGTACATTCAAGAGACCCAGTACTTC.

This clonotype was counted only a few times. This chain connects TRBV6-2 or TRBV6-3 to TRBJ1-5; 10 bases line up with TRBD1. Germline CDR1 MNHEY, CDR2 SVGEGT. The CDR3 has 16 amino acids. The V and J ends lost 5 bases and 7 bases, in that order; junction bases with no gene match: 11. The CDR3 sequence: CASSPRRTGGTQPQHF. CDR3 coding DNA: TGTGCCAGCAGTCCTCGCCGGACAGGGGGTACGCAGCCCCAGCATTTT.

In this sample, this clonotype turned up a few times. The V and J genes are TRBV29-1 and TRBJ1-3; D is unclear. Germline CDR1 SQVTM, CDR2 ANQGSEA. This CDR3 contains 15 residues. Trimming shortened V by 2 bases and J by 2 bases, and 13 bases separated the two germline ends. The CDR3 is CSVERLADPGNTIYF. CDR3 sequence (DNA): TGCAGCGTTGAAAGGCTGGCGGACCCTGGAAACACCATATATTTT.

The chain carries TRBV6-2 or TRBV6-3 and TRBJ1-3; D call uncertain. This CDR3 contains 16 residues. V dropped 7 bases and J dropped 0 bases, with 16 bases sitting between them. Germline values: CDR1 MNHEY, CDR2 SVGEGT. The CDR3 reads CASTFAGPRSGNTIYF. The CDR3 DNA follows: TGTGCCAGCACCTTCGCCGGGCCCCGCTCTGGAAACACCATATATTTT.

The table lists this clonotype with a few counts. The rearrangement links TRBV5-6 to TRBJ1-3, with D tentatively TRBD1 (5 bases). V lost 1 base, J lost 1 base, and 12 bases lay in between. The CDR3 covers 16 residues. In germline, CDR1 is SGHDT, CDR2 YYEEEE. The CDR3 protein is CASSLSGGPSGNTIYF. The CDR3 DNA sequence: TGTGCCAGCAGCTTGAGCGGGGGACCATCTGGAAACACCATATATTTT.

This clonotype was counted many times. The chain uses TRBV7-3 and TRBJ2-5; D gene ambiguous. CDR3 length: 15 amino acids. CDR1 is SGHTA, CDR2 FQGTGA, per germline. Deletions cut 2 bases from V and 1 base from J, with 11 bases between. CDR3 nucleotide sequence: TGTGCCAGCAGCTTACTGCCTACCAGCCAAGAGACCCAGTACTTC. It translates to CASSLLPTSQETQYF.